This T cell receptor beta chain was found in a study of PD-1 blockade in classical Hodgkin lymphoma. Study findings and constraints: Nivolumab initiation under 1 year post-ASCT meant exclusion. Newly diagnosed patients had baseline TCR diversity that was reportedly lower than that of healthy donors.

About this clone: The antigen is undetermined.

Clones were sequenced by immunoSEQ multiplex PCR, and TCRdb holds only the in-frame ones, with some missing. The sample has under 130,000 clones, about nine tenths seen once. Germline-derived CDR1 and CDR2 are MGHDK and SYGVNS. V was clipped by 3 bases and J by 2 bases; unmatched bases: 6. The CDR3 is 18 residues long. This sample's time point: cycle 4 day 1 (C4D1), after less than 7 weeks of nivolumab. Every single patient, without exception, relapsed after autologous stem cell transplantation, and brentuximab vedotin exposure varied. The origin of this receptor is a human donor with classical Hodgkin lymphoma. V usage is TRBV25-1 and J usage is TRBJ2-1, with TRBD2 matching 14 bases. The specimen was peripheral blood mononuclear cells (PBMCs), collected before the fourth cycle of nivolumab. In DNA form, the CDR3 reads TGTGCCAGCAGTGAGACTAGCGGGAGGGCCTTAACCTACAATGAGCAGTTCTTC. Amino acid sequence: CASSETSGRALTYNEQFF.